This TCR beta chain was identified in a study of identical twins listed by TCRdb under 2016. About the investigation overall: To test whether fetal clonotypes persist, this study deep-sequenced TCR alpha and beta repertoires from monozygotic twins, from unrelated adults of various ages, and from cord blood. To rule out contamination, the twin experiments were replicated at different times with different library preparation protocols. Points the paper makes about the study in general: Fewer insertions were carried by abundant cord blood beta clonotypes, a similar but weaker trend appeared in young adult naive repertoires, and no such trend appeared in memory repertoires. In monozygotic twins, recombination models systematically underestimated out-of-frame TCR alpha sharing, but the models matched the sharing seen between unrelated individuals. Excess twin sharing in beta out-of-frame sequences was weaker because fewer shared sequences lowered the signal-to-noise ratio. Conclusions relied on cross-sectional statistical analysis, since the same donors could not be followed over many years. Compared with coincidental sharing between unrelated individuals, an excess of low generation-probability sequences was observed among out-of-frame TCR alpha sequences shared between twins. Zero-insertion analyses could be partly confounded by invariant T cells such as MAIT and iNKT, although diverse VJ usage argued against such confounding for most clonotypes.

CDR1 and CDR2 are read off the germline V gene (reference sequence) as SEHNR and FQNEAQ. Germline trimming amounts to 5 bases on V and 7 bases on J, with 12 as the count of junction bases outside the gene matches. From the cysteine up to the phenylalanine, the CDR3 has a length of 15 residues. CDR3 DNA is the only sequence kept; it has 45 bases, read in frame from the first base. As for this clonotype: The antigen this receptor binds is unknown. No base quality information exists; no much larger clone differs at one position.

The library relied on 5' RACE. Instrument on record: Illumina HiSeq 2000. Template switching added a universal primer binding site, and the final cDNA carried a unique molecular identifier that allowed TCR cDNA molecules to be counted accurately. Specific primers in the conserved constant-segment region were used to synthesize first-strand cDNA for TCR alpha and beta chains. To control for contamination, each cDNA library was double barcoded with a SMART-Mk sample barcode plus Illumina barcodes. TruSeq adapter sequences along with Illumina sample barcodes were introduced in two successive PCR steps. TCR alpha and beta cDNA libraries were sequenced on the Illumina HiSeq platform with custom primers. The study's processing was this. Unique molecular identifiers were extracted from raw reads with MiGEC, and CDR3 positions were determined with MiXCR. For each individual, recombination models were inferred using an EM algorithm with the repgenHMM and IGoR tools. Shared clonotypes were analyzed with the tcR package in R, and sharing was normalized by the product of cloneset sizes. To study raw recombination without the effects of thymic and clonal selection, out-of-frame nonproductive sequences were analyzed. TCRdb cleaned the public reads at Q25 with fastp, built clones with MiXCR and kept in-frame beta chains. Every CDR3 protein is listed once, alongside the most common genes and DNA of its rows. These V and J calls are TCRdb output, not the study's own analysis. Counted in this sample were around 680,000 distinct CDR3 sequences; more than 6.5% of them appeared once. Clones ranked in the top ten supply more than 0.75% of the sample.

All donors were healthy Caucasians. Three pairs of female monozygotic twins, all aged roughly 18 to 29 years, were included in the twin cohort. Peripheral blood mononuclear cells were used as the source from which RNA for TCR libraries was isolated. These sequences were also reported in another study, on yellow fever vaccine responses in identical twins. As the second paper documents: According to the authors, the vaccine-induced T cell response in identical twins seemed to be partly convergent and partly specific to each individual. In the study, vaccine-responding T cell clones were precisely tracked in identical twins.

The TCR originated in a woman younger than 35 in good health. The receptor chain draws on TRBV7-9 and TRBJ2-7; 9 central bases correspond to TRBD1. Sequenced material: PBMCs. This receptor carries the CDR3 CASSPTGGAPGEQYF. The DNA is as follows: TGTGCCAGCAGCCCCACAGGGGGCGCCCCGGGAGAGCAGTACTTC.